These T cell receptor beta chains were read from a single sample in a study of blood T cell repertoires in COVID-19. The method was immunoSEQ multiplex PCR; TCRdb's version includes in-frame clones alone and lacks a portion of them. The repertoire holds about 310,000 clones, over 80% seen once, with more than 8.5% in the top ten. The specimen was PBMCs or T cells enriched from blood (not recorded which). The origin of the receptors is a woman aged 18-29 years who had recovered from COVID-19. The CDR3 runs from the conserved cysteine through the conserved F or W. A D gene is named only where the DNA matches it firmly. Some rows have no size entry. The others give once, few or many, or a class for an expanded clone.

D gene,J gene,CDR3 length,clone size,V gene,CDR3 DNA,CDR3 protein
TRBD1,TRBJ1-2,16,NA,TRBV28,TGTGCCAGCAGTTCAGTTCGGGAGACAGGGTTTGGTGGCTACACCTTC,CASSSVRETGFGGYTF
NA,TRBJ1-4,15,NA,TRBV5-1,TGCGCCAGCAGGGAGGGAGTGGGGCCCAGTGAAAAACTGTTTTTT,CASREGVGPSEKLFF
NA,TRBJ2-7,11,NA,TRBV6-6,TGTGCCAGCAGTTATAACTACGAGCAGTACTTC,CASSYNYEQYF
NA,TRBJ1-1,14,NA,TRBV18,TGTGCCAGCTCACCTACAGGTTCGAACACTGAAGCTTTCTTT,CASSPTGSNTEAFF
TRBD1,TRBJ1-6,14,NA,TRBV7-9,TGTGCCAGCAGCGACCGGGACAGTAATTCACCCCTCCACTTT,CASSDRDSNSPLHF
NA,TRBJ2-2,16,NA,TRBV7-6,TGTGCCAGCACCGTAGGGGCAGGGGCGAACACCGGGGAGCTGTTTTTT,CASTVGAGANTGELFF
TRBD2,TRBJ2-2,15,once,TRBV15,TGTGCCACCAGCAGTAGGCGGGAGAGGCCCGGGGAGCTGTTTTTT,CATSSRRERPGELFF
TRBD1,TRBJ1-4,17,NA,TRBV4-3,TGCGCCAGCAGCCAGGATACCGGGACAGGGTCGGGGGAAAAACTGTTTTTT,CASSQDTGTGSGEKLFF
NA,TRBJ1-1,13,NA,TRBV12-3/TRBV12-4,TGTGCCAGCAGTGGGACATGGAACACTGAAGCTTTCTTT,CASSGTWNTEAFF
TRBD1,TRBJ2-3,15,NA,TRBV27,TGTGCCAGCAGTCCTAGACAGGGAAGCACAGATACGCAGTATTTT,CASSPRQGSTDTQYF
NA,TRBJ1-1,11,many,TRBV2,TGTGCCAGCAGGGACAAAGCTGAAGCTTTCTTT,CASRDKAEAFF
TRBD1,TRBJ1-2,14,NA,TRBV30,TGTGCCTGGAGTGACAGGGGTTCTAACTATGGCTACACCTTC,CAWSDRGSNYGYTF
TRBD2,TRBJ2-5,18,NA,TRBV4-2,TGTGCCAGCAGCCAAGCAAGCTCGGCAGGGACTAGGGGGGAGACCCAGTACTTC,CASSQASSAGTRGETQYF
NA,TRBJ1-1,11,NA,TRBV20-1,TGCAGTGCTAGTTCCGGCACTGAAGCTTTCTTT,CSASSGTEAFF
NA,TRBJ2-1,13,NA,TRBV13,TGTGCCAGCAGCCCGGAGGGCGGAGGGGAGCAGTTCTTC,CASSPEGGGEQFF
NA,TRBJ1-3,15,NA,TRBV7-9,TGTGCCAGCAGCTTCCCTGGGGCCTCTGGAAACACCATATATTTT,CASSFPGASGNTIYF
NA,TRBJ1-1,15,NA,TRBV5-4,TGTGCCAGCAGCTTGGCGGGGTCCAGTATACCTGAAGCTTTCTTT,CASSLAGSSIPEAFF
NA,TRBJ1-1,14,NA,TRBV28,TGTGCCAGCAGGGAGTGGGGGCCCGACACTGAAGCTTTCTTT,CASREWGPDTEAFF
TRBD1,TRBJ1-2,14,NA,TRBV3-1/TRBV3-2,TGTGCCAGCAGTACAGGGGTTGGTGCCTATGGCTACACCTTC,CASSTGVGAYGYTF
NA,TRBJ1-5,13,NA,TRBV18,TGTGCCAGCTCACCCGACAGAAATCAGCCCCAGCATTTT,CASSPDRNQPQHF
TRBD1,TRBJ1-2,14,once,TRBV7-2,TGTGCCAGCAGCTTAGGCACAGGGGGCTATGGCTACACCTTC,CASSLGTGGYGYTF
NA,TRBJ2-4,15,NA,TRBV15,TGTGCCACCAGCAGAGATACAGCTACTAAAAACATTCAGTACTTC,CATSRDTATKNIQYF
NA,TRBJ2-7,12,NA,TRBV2,TGTGCCAGCTGCCGGGATTCCTACGAGCAGTACTTC,CASCRDSYEQYF
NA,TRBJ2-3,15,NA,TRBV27,TGTGCCAGCAGTTTATCGGATGGCAGGACAGATACGCAGTATTTT,CASSLSDGRTDTQYF
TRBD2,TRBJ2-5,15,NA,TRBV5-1,TGCGCCAGCAGCTTGGATGCGGGAGTGGAAGAGACCCAGTACTTC,CASSLDAGVEETQYF
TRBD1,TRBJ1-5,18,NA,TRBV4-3,TGCGCCAGCAGCCAAGAGTTGGGACAGGGTAAAGCAGGTCAGCCCCAGCATTTT,CASSQELGQGKAGQPQHF
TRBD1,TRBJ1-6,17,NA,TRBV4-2,TGTGCCAGCAGCCGCCCCCTGGGGGACAGGGGGTATTCACCCCTCCACTTT,CASSRPLGDRGYSPLHF